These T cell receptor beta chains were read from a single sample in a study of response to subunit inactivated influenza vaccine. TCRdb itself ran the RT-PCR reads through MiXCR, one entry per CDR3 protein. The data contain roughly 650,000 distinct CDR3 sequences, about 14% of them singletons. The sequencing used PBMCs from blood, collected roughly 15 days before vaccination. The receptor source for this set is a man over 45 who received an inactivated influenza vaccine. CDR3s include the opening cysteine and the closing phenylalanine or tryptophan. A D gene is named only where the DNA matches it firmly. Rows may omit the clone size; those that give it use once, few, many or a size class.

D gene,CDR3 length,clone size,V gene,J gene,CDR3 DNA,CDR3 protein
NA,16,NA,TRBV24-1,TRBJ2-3,TGTGCCACCAGTGCAGTGAAGACATCCAGCACAGATACGCAGTATTTT,CATSAVKTSSTDTQYF
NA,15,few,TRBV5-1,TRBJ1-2,TGCGCCAGCAGCTTGACGGCAGGAGATCAATATGGCTACACCTTC,CASSLTAGDQYGYTF
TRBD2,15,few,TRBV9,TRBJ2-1,TGTGCCAGCAGCGTAACTCTAGCGGGAGTGCATGAGCAGTTCTTC,CASSVTLAGVHEQFF
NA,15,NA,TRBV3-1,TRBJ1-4,TGTGCCAGCAGCCAAGTCACAGGAGAGAATGAAAAACTGTTTTTT,CASSQVTGENEKLFF
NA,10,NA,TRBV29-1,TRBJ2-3,TGCAGCGACGACATTGGTACGCAGTATTTT,CSDDIGTQYF
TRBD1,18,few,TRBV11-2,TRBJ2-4,TGTGCCAGCAGCCACTCGAAGGGGGCAACGTTAGCCAAAAACATTCAGTACTTC,CASSHSKGATLAKNIQYF
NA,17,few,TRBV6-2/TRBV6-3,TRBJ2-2,TGTGCCAGCAGTTTTCCCTTTGACAGGTTGGACACCGGGGAGCTGTTTTTT,CASSFPFDRLDTGELFF
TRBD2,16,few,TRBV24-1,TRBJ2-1,TGTGCCACCAGTGAGCCGGGACTAGCGGGGGTGAATGAGCAGTTCTTC,CATSEPGLAGVNEQFF
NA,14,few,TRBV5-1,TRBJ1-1,TGCGCCAGCAGCTTGACCGGGGTTGTCACTGAAGCTTTCTTT,CASSLTGVVTEAFF
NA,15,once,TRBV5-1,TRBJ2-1,TGCGCCAGCAGCTTGAGCAGGGTTGGGGGCAATGAGCAGTTCTTC,CASSLSRVGGNEQFF
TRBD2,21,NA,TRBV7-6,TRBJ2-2,TGTGCCAGCAGCAAGACGGACAGGCCGGGACTAGCGGGGTCGAACACCGGGGAGCTGTTTTTT,CASSKTDRPGLAGSNTGELFF
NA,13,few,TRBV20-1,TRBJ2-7,TGCAGTGCTGAGATCGGGGACTTGTACGAGCAGTACTTC,CSAEIGDLYEQYF
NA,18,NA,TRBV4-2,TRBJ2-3,TGTGCCAGCAGCCAAGATCGCGGACAGGGAGGGAACACAGATACGCAGTATTTT,CASSQDRGQGGNTDTQYF
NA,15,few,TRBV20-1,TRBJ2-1,TGCAGTGCTAGTGGCGCAGGGAAATGGGTAAATGAGCAGTTCTTC,CSASGAGKWVNEQFF
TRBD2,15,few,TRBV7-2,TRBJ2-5,TGTGCCAGCAGCTTTCTCCCAGCGGGAGAAGGGACCCAGTACTTC,CASSFLPAGEGTQYF
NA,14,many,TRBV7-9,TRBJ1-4,TGTGCCAGCAGCAGCCGCGGGACTAATGAAAAACTGTTTTTT,CASSSRGTNEKLFF
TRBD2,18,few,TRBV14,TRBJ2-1,TGTGCCAGCAGCCAAGATAGGGCTAGCGGGGCTTATTACAATGAGCAGTTCTTC,CASSQDRASGAYYNEQFF
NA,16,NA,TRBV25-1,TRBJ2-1,TGTGCCAGCAGTGATTTGAGTGGGACCTCCTACAATGAGCAGTTCTTC,CASSDLSGTSYNEQFF
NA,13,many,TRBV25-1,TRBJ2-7,TGTGCCAGCCGTATGGGTGGAAGCTACGAACAGTACTTC,CASRMGGSYEQYF
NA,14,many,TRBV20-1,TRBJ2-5,TGCAGTGCGCCGGGACACCGAGGGGGAGAGACCCAGTACTTC,CSAPGHRGGETQYF
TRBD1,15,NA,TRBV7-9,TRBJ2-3,TGTGCCAGCAGCTTAGCGTCGGGACAGGGGGACACGCAGTATTTT,CASSLASGQGDTQYF
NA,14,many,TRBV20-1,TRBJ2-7,TGCAGTGCTAGCGCCGGCGGGGATCCCTACGAGCAGTACTTC,CSASAGGDPYEQYF
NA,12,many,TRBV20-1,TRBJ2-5,TGCAGTGCTAGAGCATCACAGGGACACTGGTACTTC,CSARASQGHWYF
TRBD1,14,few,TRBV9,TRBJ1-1,TGTGCCAGCAGCCCAACAGGGGGCAATGCTGAAGCTTTCTTT,CASSPTGGNAEAFF
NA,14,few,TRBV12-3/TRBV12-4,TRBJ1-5,TGTGCCAGCAGTTTAAGACAGGAAGATCAGCCCCAGCATTTT,CASSLRQEDQPQHF
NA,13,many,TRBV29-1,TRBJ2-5,TGCAGCGTTGATATAGGGGATGGGGAGACCCAGTACTTC,CSVDIGDGETQYF
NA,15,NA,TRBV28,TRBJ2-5,TGTGCCAGCAGTCCAACGAGGGGGGGGCGAGAGACCCAGTACTTC,CASSPTRGGRETQYF
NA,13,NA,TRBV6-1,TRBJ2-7,TGTGCCAGTAACCCCGACAGGCTCTACGAGCAGTACTTC,CASNPDRLYEQYF
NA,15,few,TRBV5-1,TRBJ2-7,TGCGCCAGCAGCGCTACCATGAACCCTGGATCCGAGCAGTACTTC,CASSATMNPGSEQYF
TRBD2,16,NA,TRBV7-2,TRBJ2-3,TGTGCCAGCAGCTTACTAGCGGGGGGGCGCCCAGATACGCAGTATTTT,CASSLLAGGRPDTQYF
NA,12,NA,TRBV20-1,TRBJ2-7,TGCAGTGCTACCCCCGGGGTGGGGGAGCAGTACTTC,CSATPGVGEQYF
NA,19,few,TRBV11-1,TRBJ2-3,TGTGCCAGCAGCCTCGGAACCCATGCTCAGGGAAGTTTGGGAGATACGCAGTATTTT,CASSLGTHAQGSLGDTQYF
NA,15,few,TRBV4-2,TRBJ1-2,TGTGCCAGCAGTCAAGACCTACCACGGACGGTTGGCTACACCTTC,CASSQDLPRTVGYTF
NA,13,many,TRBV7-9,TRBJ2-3,TGTGCCAGCAGTTACCGGGGCACAGATACGCAGTATTTT,CASSYRGTDTQYF
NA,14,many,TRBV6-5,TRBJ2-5,TGTGCCAGCAGTTACGATTCTGGGAAAGAGACCCAGTACTTC,CASSYDSGKETQYF
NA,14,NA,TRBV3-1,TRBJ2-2,TGTGCCAGCAGCCGGGGGGTGGTTACCGGGGAGCTGTTTTTT,CASSRGVVTGELFF
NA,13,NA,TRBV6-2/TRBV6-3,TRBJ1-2,TGTGCCAGCCGTCCGGGGGCCGGCTATGGCTACACCTTC,CASRPGAGYGYTF
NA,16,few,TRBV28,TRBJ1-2,TGTGCCAGCAGTTTGGGCACCAGGGGAGGTGACTATGGCTACACCTTC,CASSLGTRGGDYGYTF
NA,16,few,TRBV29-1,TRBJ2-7,TGCAGCGTTGAAGAAGGAAGAAAGGGGGTCCCTTACGAGCAGTACTTC,CSVEEGRKGVPYEQYF
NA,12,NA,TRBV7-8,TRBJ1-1,TGTGCCAGCAGCAACCCCGAGGGATCAGCTTTCTTT,CASSNPEGSAFF
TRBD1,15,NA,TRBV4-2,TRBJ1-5,TGTGCCAGCAGCCAGGGGGACAGTATCAATCAGCCCCAGCATTTT,CASSQGDSINQPQHF
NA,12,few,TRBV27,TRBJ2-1,TGTGCCAGCAGGCGGGAATTCAATGAGCAGTTCTTC,CASRREFNEQFF
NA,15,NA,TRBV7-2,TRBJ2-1,TGTGCCAGCAGCTTTCCGGGCCCAGCTTTCTATGAGCAGTTCTTC,CASSFPGPAFYEQFF
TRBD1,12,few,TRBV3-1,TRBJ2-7,TGTGCCACCCAGACAGGGCCGGGCGAGCAGTACTTC,CATQTGPGEQYF
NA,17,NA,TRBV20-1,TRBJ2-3,TGCAGTGCTAGAGTAGGAGGGGCAGGCGGTTCCACAGATACGCAGTATTTT,CSARVGGAGGSTDTQYF
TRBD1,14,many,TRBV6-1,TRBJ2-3,TGTGCCAGCAGCGGACAGGGGAGCACAGATACGCAGTATTTT,CASSGQGSTDTQYF
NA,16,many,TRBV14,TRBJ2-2,TGTGCCAGCAGCCAAGATCAGGAGGTCAGGACCGGGGAGCTGTTTTTT,CASSQDQEVRTGELFF
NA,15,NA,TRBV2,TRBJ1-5,TGTGCCAGCAGTGAGTACAGACAGAGCAATCAGCCCCAGCATTTT,CASSEYRQSNQPQHF
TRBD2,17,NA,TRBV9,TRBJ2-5,TGTGCCAGCAGCGTAGGTCCCACGACTAGCGGCCAAGAGACCCAGTACTTC,CASSVGPTTSGQETQYF
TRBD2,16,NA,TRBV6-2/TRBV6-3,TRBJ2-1,TGTGCCAGCAGTTACTCGCGGACTAGCAAGTACAATGAGCAGTTCTTC,CASSYSRTSKYNEQFF
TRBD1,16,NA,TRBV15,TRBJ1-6,TGTGCCACCAGCCCCCGGGACAGGACTTATAATTCACCCCTCCACTTT,CATSPRDRTYNSPLHF
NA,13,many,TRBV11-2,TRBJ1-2,TGTGCCAGCAGCTTCCGATCCCCATATGGCTACACCTTC,CASSFRSPYGYTF
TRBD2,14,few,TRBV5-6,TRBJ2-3,TGTGCCAGCAAGACTAGCGGGACAACAGATACGCAGTATTTT,CASKTSGTTDTQYF